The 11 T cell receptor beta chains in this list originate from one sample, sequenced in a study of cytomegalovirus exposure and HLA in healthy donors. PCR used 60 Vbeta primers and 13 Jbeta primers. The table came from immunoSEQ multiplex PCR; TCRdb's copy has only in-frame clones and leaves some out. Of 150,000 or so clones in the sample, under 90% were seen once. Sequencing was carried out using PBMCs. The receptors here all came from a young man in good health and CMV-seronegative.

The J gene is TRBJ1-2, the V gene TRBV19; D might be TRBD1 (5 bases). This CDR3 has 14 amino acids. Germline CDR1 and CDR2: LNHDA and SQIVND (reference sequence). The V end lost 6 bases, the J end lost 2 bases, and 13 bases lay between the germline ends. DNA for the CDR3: TGTGCCAGTAGCCCCTGGGGGGGGAACTATGGCTACACCTTC. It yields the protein CASSPWGGNYGYTF.

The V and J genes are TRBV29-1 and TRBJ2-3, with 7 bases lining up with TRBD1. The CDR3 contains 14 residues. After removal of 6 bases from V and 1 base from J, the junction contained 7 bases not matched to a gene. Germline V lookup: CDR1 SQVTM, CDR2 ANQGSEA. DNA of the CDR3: TGCAGCGTGGAGAAGGGACAGCGCACAGATACGCAGTATTTT. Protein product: CSVEKGQRTDTQYF.

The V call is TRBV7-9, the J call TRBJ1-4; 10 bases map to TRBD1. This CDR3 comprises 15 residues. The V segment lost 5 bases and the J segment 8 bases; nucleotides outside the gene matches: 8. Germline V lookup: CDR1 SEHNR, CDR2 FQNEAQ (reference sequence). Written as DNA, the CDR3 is TGTGCCAGCAGCCCCCGGACAGGGGGAGAGGAAAAACTGTTTTTT. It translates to CASSPRTGGEEKLFF.

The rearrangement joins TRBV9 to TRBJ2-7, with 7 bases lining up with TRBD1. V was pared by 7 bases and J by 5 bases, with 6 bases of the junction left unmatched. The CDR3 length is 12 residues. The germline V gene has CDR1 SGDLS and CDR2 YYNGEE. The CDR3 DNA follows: TGTGCCAGCGGGCAGGGGGTGGACGAGCAGTACTTC. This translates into CASGQGVDEQYF.

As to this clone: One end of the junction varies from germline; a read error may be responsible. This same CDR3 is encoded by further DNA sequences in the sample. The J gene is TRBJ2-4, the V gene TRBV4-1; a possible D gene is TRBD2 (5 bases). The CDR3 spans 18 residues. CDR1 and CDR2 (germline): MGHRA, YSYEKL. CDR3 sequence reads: CASSQPARRELAKNIQYF. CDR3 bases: TGCGCCAGCAGCCAACCGGCTAGACGAGAGCTAGCCAAAAATATTCAGTACTTC.

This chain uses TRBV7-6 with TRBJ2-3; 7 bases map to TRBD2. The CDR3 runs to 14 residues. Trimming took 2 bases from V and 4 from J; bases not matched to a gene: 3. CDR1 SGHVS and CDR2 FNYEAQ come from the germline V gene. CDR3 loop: CASSLPGLADTQYF. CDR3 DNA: TGTGCCAGCAGCTTACCCGGACTAGCAGATACGCAGTATTTT. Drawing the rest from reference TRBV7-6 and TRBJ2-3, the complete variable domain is GAGVSQSPRYKVTKRGQDVALRCDPISGHVSLYWYRQALGQGPEFLTYFNYEAQQDKSGLPNDRFSAERPEGSISTLTIQRTEQRDSAMYRCASSLPGLADTQYFGPGTRLTVL.

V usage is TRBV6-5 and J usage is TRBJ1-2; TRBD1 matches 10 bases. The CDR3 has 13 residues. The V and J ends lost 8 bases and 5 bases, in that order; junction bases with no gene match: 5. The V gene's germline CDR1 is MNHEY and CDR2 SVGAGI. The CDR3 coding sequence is TGTGCCAGCTACGGACAGGGGGGATATGGCTACACCTTC. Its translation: CASYGQGGYGYTF.

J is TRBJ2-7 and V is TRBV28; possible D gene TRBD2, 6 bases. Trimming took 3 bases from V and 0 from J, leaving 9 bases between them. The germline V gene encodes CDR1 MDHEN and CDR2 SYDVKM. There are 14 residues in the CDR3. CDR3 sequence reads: CASSFGGISYEQYF. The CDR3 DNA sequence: TGTGCCAGCAGTTTCGGGGGAATCTCCTACGAGCAGTACTTC. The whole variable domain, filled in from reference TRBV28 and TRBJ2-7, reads DVKVTQSSRYLVKRTGEKVFLECVQDMDHENMFWYRQDPGLGLRLIYFSYDVKMKEKGDIPEGYSVSREKKERFSLILESASTNQTSMYLCASSFGGISYEQYFGPGTRLTVT.

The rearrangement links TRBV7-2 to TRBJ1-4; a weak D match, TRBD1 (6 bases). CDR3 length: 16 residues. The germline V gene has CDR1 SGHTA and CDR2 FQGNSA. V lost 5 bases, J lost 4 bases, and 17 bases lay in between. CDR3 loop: CASSQTRDTGNEKLFF. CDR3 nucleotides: TGTGCCAGCAGCCAAACAAGGGACACTGGTAATGAAAAACTGTTTTTT.

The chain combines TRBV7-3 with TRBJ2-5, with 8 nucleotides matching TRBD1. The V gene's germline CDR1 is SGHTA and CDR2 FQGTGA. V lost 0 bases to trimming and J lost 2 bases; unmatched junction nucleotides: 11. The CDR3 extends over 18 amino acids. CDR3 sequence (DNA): TGTGCCAGCAGCTTAACCCCCCAGGGGGCACAAATACAAGAGACCCAGTACTTC. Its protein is CASSLTPQGAQIQETQYF. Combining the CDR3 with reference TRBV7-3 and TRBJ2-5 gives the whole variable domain GAGVSQTPSNKVTEKGKYVELRCDPISGHTALYWYRQSLGQGPEFLIYFQGTGAADDSGLPNDRFFAVRPEGSVSTLKIQRTERGDSAVYLCASSLTPQGAQIQETQYFGPGTRLLVL.

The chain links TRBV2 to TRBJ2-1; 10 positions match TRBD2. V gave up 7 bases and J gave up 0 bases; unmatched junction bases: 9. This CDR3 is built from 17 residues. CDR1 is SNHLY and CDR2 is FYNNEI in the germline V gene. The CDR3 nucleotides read TGTGCCAGCATGAGGGCTAGCGGGAGCAGCTCCTACAATGAGCAGTTCTTC. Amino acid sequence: CASMRASGSSSYNEQFF.